The 10 T cell receptor beta chains reported below all come from one sample, sequenced in a study of blood T cell repertoires in COVID-19. The method was immunoSEQ multiplex PCR; TCRdb's version includes in-frame clones alone and lacks a portion of them. The repertoire holds under 30,000 clones, with more than 80% as singletons. Sequencing was done on a sample of peripheral blood. The receptors were sampled from a human donor in a cohort sampled during active COVID-19.

V and J are TRBV7-2 and TRBJ2-5, with D possibly being TRBD2 (6 bases). Germline values: CDR1 SGHTA, CDR2 FQGNSA. The CDR3 runs to 15 residues. V was cut by 5 bases and J by 2 bases, with 15 bases left in between. The CDR3 bases are TGTGCCAGCAGCGTCGGGACTTCACGACAAGAGACCCAGTACTTC. Protein: CASSVGTSRQETQYF.

The chain carries TRBV5-6 and TRBJ1-3, with D tentatively TRBD1 (6 bases). The CDR3 has 14 residues. V lost 2 bases and J 0 bases, leaving 6 bases between the germline ends. CDR1 is SGHDT, CDR2 YYEEEE, per germline. The CDR3 region is CASSLGGSGNTIYF. The CDR3 bases are TGTGCCAGCAGCTTAGGGGGCTCTGGAAACACCATATATTTT.

A few counts support this clone. The chain joins TRBV7-3 to TRBJ1-3; 8 bases map to TRBD1. In germline, CDR1 is SGHTA, CDR2 FQGTGA. The CDR3 contains 14 residues. V dropped 5 bases and J dropped 2; count of bases not matched to a gene: 2. The DNA of the CDR3 is TGTGCCAGCAGCGTGACAGGGGCTGGAAACACCATATATTTT. This encodes CASSVTGAGNTIYF.

This sequence joins TRBV10-3 and TRBJ1-4, with D perhaps TRBD1 (5 bases). V was shortened by 6 bases and J by 6 bases, with 11 bases between the two germline ends. The V gene's germline CDR1 is ENHRY and CDR2 SYGVKD. The CDR3 has 13 amino acids. CDR3 nucleotides: TGTGCCATCAGATCGGGGGGGGATGAAAAACTGTTTTTT. This gives the protein CAIRSGGDEKLFF.

This sequence joins TRBV28 and TRBJ1-1; possible D gene TRBD1, 5 bases. Germline V lookup: CDR1 MDHEN, CDR2 SYDVKM. Between the trimmed V and J ends, which lost 2 bases and 0 bases, there was a span of 10 bases. The CDR3 loop spans 15 amino acids. This CDR3 is CASSLDGGVNTEAFF. In DNA form, the CDR3 reads TGTGCCAGCAGTTTAGACGGAGGGGTGAACACTGAAGCTTTCTTT.

The chain recombines TRBV28 with TRBJ1-3, with 10 bases aligning to TRBD1. The junction had 4 bases not matched to a gene; V was cut back by 3 bases and J by 2 bases. Germline V lookup: CDR1 MDHEN, CDR2 SYDVKM. The CDR3 consists of 16 residues. The CDR3 loop is CASSFPGTGAGNTIYF. Here the CDR3 DNA reads TGTGCCAGCAGTTTCCCCGGGACAGGGGCTGGAAACACCATATATTTT.

V gene TRBV24-1 combines with J gene TRBJ2-5; the match to TRBD1 covers 7 bases. Trimming removed 9 bases from V and 5 bases from J; junction bases left unmatched: 11. The CDR3 covers 14 residues. Germline V gene lookup returns CDR1 KGHDR and CDR2 SFDVKD. The CDR3 sequence is CATPAPTGMETQYF. DNA of the CDR3: TGTGCCACCCCTGCCCCGACAGGGATGGAGACCCAGTACTTC.

This rearrangement joins TRBV6-5 to TRBJ1-2; 9 bases match TRBD1. This CDR3 contains 14 residues. V trimming: 8 bases; J trimming: 4 bases; junction bases outside the gene matches: 8. Germline V gene data show CDR1 as MNHEY and CDR2 as SVGAGI. DNA for the CDR3: TGTGCCAGCGCGGACAGGGGTGTTAGCTATGGCTACACCTTC. It encodes CASADRGVSYGYTF.

This clone was detected only a few times. This rearrangement joins TRBV5-1 to TRBJ2-7; unclear D gene. The CDR3 loop spans 13 amino acids. Germline V gives CDR1 SGHRS, CDR2 YFSETQ. Trimming took off 1 base at V and 6 bases at J, with 11 bases between the two ends. Here the CDR3 DNA reads TGCGCCAGCAGCTTGAACAGCCCCGGCGAGCAGTACTTC. Translation: CASSLNSPGEQYF.

The V gene is TRBV6-5, the J gene TRBJ1-5; 7 positions match TRBD1. Germline CDR1 is MNHEY and CDR2 is SVGAGI. J lost 4 bases, V lost 5 bases, and 5 bases had no gene match. CDR3 size: 14 residues. CDR3 bases: TGTGCCAGCAGTCCCCGGGACAGTAATCAGCCCCAGCATTTT. This gives the protein CASSPRDSNQPQHF.